The 4 T cell receptor beta chains given below trace back to one sample, sequenced in a study of T-cell reconstitution after alpha-beta-depleted transplantation in children. This sample's TCRbeta library carried unique molecular identifier barcodes. TCRdb re-called the PCR reads through MiXCR, storing one row per CDR3 protein. The data show approximately 300,000 distinct CDR3 sequences, 10% seen once. The sequencing used PBMCs, collected before TCRalphabeta/CD19-depleted stem cell transplant. These receptors came from a boy under two years old with acute myeloid leukemia, due to receive a stem cell transplant.

This clonotype has ten or more counts. The rearrangement links TRBV3-1 to TRBJ2-5; D unclear. The length of the CDR3 is 16 residues. V lost 0 bases and J 5 bases, leaving 16 bases between the germline ends. CDR1 LGHDT and CDR2 YNNKEL come from the germline V gene (reference sequence). CDR3 sequence reads: CASSQETLLGRETQYF. In DNA form, the CDR3 reads TGTGCCAGCAGCCAAGAGACCCTCCTAGGAAGGGAGACCCAGTACTTC.

This clonotype was seen only a few times. The gene calls are TRBV7-2 and TRBJ2-7; D unclear. CDR3 size: 13 residues. Germline loops: CDR1 SGHTA, CDR2 FQGNSA. With 5 bases removed from V and 2 bases from J, the gap between germline ends came to 10 bases. The CDR3 DNA follows: TGTGCCAGCAGCCCCAAAGGGCCCTACGAGCAGTACTTC. Amino acids: CASSPKGPYEQYF.

The sample holds many counts of this clonotype. This chain connects TRBV20-1 to TRBJ2-1; TRBD2 is a possible D gene (5 bases). Germline assignment: CDR1 DFQATT and CDR2 SNEGSKA (reference sequence). There are 13 residues in the CDR3. The V and J ends lost 3 bases and 13 bases respectively, with 19 bases between them. The CDR3 DNA is TGCAGTGCTAGCAGCGTGGACGAGGGAGTTCAGTTCTTC. Its protein is CSASSVDEGVQFF.

This clonotype was recorded at least ten times. V is TRBV2 and J is TRBJ2-2; D remains unclear. Trimming removed 2 bases at V and 0 bases at J, with 7 bases between. CDR1 is SNHLY, CDR2 FYNNEI, per germline. CDR3 length: 15 residues. This CDR3 is CASSERAANTGELFF. DNA for the CDR3: TGTGCCAGCAGTGAACGGGCAGCGAACACCGGGGAGCTGTTTTTT.